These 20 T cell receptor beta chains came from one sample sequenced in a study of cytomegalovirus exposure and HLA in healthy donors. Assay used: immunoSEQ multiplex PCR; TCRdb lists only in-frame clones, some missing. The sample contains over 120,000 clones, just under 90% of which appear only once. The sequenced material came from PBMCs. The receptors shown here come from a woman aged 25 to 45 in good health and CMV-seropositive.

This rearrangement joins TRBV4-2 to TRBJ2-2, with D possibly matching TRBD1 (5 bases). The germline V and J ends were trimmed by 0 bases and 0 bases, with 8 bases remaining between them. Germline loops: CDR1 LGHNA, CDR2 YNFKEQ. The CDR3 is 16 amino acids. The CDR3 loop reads CASSQDRVSNTGELFF. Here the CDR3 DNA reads TGTGCCAGCAGCCAAGACAGGGTATCGAACACCGGGGAGCTGTTTTTT.

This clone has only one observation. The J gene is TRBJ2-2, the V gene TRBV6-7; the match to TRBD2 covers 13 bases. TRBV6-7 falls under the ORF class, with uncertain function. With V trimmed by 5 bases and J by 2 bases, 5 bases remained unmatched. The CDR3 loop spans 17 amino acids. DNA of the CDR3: TGTGCCAGCAGTCCCGGACTAGCGGGGGTTAACACCGGGGAGCTGTTTTTT. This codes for CASSPGLAGVNTGELFF.

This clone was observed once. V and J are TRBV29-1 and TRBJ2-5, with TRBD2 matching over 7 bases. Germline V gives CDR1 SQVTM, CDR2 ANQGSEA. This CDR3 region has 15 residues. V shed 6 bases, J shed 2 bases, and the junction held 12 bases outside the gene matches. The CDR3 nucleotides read TGCAGCGTACGACTGGGGGGGACGGCTCAAGAGACCCAGTACTTC. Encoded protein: CSVRLGGTAQETQYF.

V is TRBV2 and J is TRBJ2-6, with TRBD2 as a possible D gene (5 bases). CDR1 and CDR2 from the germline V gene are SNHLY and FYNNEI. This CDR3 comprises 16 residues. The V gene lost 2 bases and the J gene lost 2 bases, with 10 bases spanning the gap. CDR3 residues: CASSEPAGPGANVLTF. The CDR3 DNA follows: TGTGCCAGCAGTGAACCGGCGGGCCCTGGGGCCAACGTCCTGACTTTC.

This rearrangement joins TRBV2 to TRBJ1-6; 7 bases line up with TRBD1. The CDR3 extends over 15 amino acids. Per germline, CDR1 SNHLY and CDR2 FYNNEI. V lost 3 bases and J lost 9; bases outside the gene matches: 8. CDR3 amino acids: CASSDGGGGSSPLHF. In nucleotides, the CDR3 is TGTGCCAGCAGTGACGGAGGGGGCGGTAGTTCACCCCTCCACTTT.

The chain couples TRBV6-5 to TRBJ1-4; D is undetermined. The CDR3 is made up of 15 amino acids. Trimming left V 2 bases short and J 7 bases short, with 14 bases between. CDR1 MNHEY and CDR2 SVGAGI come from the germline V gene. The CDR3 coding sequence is TGTGCCAGCAGTTACACAGCCGTGCATCTTGAAAAACTGTTTTTT. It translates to CASSYTAVHLEKLFF.

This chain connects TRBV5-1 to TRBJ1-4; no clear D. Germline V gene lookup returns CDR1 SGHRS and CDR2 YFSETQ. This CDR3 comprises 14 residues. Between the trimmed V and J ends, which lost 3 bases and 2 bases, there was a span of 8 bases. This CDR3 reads CASSSGRTNEKLFF. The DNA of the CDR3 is TGCGCCAGCAGCTCGGGGAGGACTAATGAAAAACTGTTTTTT.

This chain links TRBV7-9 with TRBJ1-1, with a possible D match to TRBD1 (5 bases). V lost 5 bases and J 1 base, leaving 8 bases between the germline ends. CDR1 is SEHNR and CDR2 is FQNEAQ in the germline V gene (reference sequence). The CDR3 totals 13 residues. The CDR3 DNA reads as TGTGCCAGCAGCACACAGGAGAACACTGAAGCTTTCTTT. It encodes CASSTQENTEAFF. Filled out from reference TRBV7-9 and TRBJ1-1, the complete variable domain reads DTGVSQNPRHKITKRGQNVTFRCDPISEHNRLYWYRQTLGQGPEFLTYFQNEAQLEKSRLLSDRFSAERPKGSFSTLEIQRTEQGDSAMYLCASSTQENTEAFFGQGTRLTVV.

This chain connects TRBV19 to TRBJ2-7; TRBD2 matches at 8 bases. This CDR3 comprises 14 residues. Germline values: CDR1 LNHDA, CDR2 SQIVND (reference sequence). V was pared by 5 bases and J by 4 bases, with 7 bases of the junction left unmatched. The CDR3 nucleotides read TGTGCCAGTAGTGGCGCTAGCGGGCAGTACGAGCAGTACTTC. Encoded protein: CASSGASGQYEQYF.

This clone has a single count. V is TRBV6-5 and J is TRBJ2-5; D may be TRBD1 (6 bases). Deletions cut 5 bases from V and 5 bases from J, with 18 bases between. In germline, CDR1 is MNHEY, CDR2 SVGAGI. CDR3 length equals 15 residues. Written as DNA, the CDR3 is TGTGCCAGCAGTCCGGTCTCAGGGGATTTGGAGACCCAGTACTTC. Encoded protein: CASSPVSGDLETQYF.

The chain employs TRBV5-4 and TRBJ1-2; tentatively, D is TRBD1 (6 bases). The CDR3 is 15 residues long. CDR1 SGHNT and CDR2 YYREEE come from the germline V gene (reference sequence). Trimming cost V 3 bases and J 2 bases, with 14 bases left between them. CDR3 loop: CASSSHQQGNYGYTF. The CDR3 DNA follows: TGTGCCAGCAGCTCGCACCAACAGGGAAACTATGGCTACACCTTC.

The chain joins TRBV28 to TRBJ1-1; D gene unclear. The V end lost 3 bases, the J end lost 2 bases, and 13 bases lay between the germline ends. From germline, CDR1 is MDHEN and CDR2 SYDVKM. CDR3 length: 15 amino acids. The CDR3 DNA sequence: TGTGCCAGCAGTTTGAGGTCACCCTTAAACACTGAAGCTTTCTTT. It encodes CASSLRSPLNTEAFF.

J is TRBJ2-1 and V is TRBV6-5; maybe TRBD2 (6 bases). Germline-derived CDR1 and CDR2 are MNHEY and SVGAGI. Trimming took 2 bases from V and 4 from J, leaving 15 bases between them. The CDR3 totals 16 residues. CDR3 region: CASSYGGALGYNEQFF. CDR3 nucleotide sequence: TGTGCCAGCAGTTACGGCGGGGCTCTCGGTTACAATGAGCAGTTCTTC.

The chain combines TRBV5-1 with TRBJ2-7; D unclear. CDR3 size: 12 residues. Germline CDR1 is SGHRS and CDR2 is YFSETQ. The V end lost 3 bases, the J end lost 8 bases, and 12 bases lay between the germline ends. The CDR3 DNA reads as TGCGCCAGCAGCTGGGCAGGTGAGAAGCAGTACTTC. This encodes CASSWAGEKQYF.

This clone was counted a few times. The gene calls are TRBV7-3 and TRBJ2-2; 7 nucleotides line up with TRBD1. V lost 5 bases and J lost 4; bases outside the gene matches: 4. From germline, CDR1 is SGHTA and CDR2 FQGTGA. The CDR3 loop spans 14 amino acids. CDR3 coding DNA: TGTGCCAGCAGCAAGGGGGCTAGCACCGGGGAGCTGTTTTTT. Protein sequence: CASSKGASTGELFF.

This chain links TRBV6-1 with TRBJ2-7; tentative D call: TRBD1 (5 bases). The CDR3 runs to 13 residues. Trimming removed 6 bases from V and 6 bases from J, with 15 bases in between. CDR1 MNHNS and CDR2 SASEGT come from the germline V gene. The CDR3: CASRDPGIFEQYF. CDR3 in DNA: TGTGCCAGCAGAGATCCAGGGATCTTCGAGCAGTACTTC.

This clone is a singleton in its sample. The CDR3 DNA reads as TGCAGTGGAACGGGGGAAGAGACCCAGTACTTC. Its translation is CSGTGEETQYF. The chain has TRBV20-1 and TRBJ2-5; weak D call: TRBD2 (6 bases). CDR1 DFQATT and CDR2 SNEGSKA come from the germline V gene (reference sequence). The CDR3 has 11 residues. V was pared by 7 bases and J by 3 bases, with 9 bases between.

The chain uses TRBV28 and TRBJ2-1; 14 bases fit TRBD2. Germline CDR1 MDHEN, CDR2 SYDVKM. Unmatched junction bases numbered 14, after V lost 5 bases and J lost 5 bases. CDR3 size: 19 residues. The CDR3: CASSPIGFWTSGGNNEQFF. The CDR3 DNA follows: TGTGCCAGCAGTCCGATCGGTTTCTGGACTAGCGGGGGGAACAATGAGCAGTTCTTC.

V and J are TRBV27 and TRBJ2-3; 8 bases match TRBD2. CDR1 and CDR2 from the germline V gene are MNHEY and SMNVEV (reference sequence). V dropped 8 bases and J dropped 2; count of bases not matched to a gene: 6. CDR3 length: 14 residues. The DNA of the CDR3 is TGTGCCAGCGGACTAGCAGGCAACACAGATACGCAGTATTTT. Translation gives CASGLAGNTDTQYF.

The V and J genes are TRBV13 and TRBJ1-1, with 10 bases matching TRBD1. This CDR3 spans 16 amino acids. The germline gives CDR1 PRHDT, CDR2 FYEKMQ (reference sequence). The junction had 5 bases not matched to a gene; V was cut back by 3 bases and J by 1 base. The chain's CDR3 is CASSLYWDRGNTEAFF. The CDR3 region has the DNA TGTGCCAGCAGCTTGTATTGGGACAGGGGGAACACTGAAGCTTTCTTT.